Listed here is a single TCR beta chain. Its specificity is not known. Germline-derived CDR1 and CDR2 are MNHEY and SVGEGT. Trimming shortened V by 4 bases and J by 5 bases, and 12 bases separated the two germline ends. This CDR3 has 14 amino acids. The data originate from a study of T cell repertoires in cytomegalovirus infection. Study in general: Through public TCR beta signatures, both CMV infection and matching HLA type were indicated.

Each CDR3 protein is one row after TCRdb ran MiXCR on the reads. The sample lists around 710,000 distinct CDR3 sequences, under 35% occurring once. Whole-study findings and limits: HLA-C-restricted CMV-specific TCR beta clonotypes prevailed in the ex vivo response. People with CMV and the relevant HLA were identified by cumulative public TCR beta family frequency.

The gene calls are TRBV6-2 or TRBV6-3 and TRBJ2-1, with a tentative D call TRBD2 (6 bases). Here the sequenced sample was cultured CD8+ T cells from PBMCs, taken from culture after CMV antigen stimulation. This clonotype was sampled from a human donor in good health (CMV status not recorded). Some clones in this sample may be carry-over from other donors' samples. CDR3 DNA sequence: TGTGCCAGCAGTTTGCGGGGCCTACACAATGAGCAGTTCTTC. Its translation is CASSLRGLHNEQFF.